These 3 T cell receptor beta chains were all obtained from the same sample, sequenced in a study of PD-1 blockade in classical Hodgkin lymphoma (dated by TCRdb to 2018 to 2021). Per the publication, the time point label means: cycle 1 day 1 (C1D1), immediately before nivolumab initiation. Every trial patient had relapsed after autologous stem cell transplantation, and cohorts A, B and C differed in prior brentuximab vedotin exposure. Receptor amplification or capture employed the immunoSEQ multiplex PCR assay. The table was pulled from immuneACCESS by TCRdb, which kept in-frame rearrangements only. Such tables lose some clones; where checked, under half of the loss comes from unresolved V genes, and the rest has no known cause. The sample profile shows 60,000 to 75,000 clones; 90% of them were found once. The ten largest clones represent approximately 9.8% of the sample. This specimen consisted of peripheral blood mononuclear cells (PBMCs), obtained at baseline. The receptors originated from a human donor with classical Hodgkin lymphoma.

DNA of the CDR3: TGTGCCAGTAGTATAAGAGGAGAGTATAGCAATCAGCCCCAGCATTTT. Encoded protein: CASSIRGEYSNQPQHF. The chain is built from TRBV19 and TRBJ1-5, with D hard to call. CDR3 size: 16 residues. From germline, CDR1 is LNHDA and CDR2 SQIVND (reference sequence). Trimming removed 2 bases from V and 0 bases from J, with 11 bases in between. Combining the CDR3 with reference TRBV19 and TRBJ1-5 gives the whole variable domain DGGITQSPKYLFRKEGQNVTLSCEQNLNHDAMYWYRQDPGQGLRLIYYSQIVNDFQKGDIAEGYSVSREKKESFPLTVTSAQKNPTAFYLCASSIRGEYSNQPQHFGDGTRLSIL.

The chain has TRBV28 and TRBJ1-5; no clear D. Germline CDR1 is MDHEN and CDR2 is SYDVKM. Trimming removed 8 bases from V and 3 bases from J, with 14 bases in between. CDR3 length: 14 residues. CDR3 loop: CASLGLDTNQPQHF. Written as DNA, the CDR3 is TGTGCCAGCTTGGGTTTGGATACCAATCAGCCCCAGCATTTT.

The J gene is TRBJ2-1, the V gene TRBV6-5; D not certain. The CDR3 is 12 amino acids. The ends were cut back, 9 bases at V and 4 bases at J, with 10 bases in the middle. Germline V gene sequence: CDR1 MNHEY, CDR2 SVGAGI. The CDR3 DNA reads TGTGCCAGTCATAAATTGTACAATGAGCAGTTCTTC. Translated, it gives CASHKLYNEQFF.